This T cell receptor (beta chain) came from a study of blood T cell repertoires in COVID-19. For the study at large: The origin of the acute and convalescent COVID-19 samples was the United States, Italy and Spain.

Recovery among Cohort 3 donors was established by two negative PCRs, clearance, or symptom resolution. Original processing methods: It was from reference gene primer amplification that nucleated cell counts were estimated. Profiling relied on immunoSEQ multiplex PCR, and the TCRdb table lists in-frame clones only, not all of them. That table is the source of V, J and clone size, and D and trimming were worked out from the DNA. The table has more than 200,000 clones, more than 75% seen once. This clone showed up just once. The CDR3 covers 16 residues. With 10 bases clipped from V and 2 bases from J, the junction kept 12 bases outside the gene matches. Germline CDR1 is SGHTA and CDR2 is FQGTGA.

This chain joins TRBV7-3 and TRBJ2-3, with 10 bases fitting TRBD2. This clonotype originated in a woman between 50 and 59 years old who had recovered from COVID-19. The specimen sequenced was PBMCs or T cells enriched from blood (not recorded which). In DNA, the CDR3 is TGTGCCACGGCTAGCGGGAGAGTGGGGTCCACAGATACGCAGTATTTT. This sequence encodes CATASGRVGSTDTQYF.